The rows below give T cell receptor beta chains drawn from one sample of a study of cytomegalovirus exposure and HLA in healthy donors. Only in-frame clones appear in the TCRdb table, and some are missing; sequencing was by immunoSEQ multiplex PCR. The sample shows more than 150,000 clones, about 90% of them seen only once. The specimen was PBMCs. These receptors all stem from a girl under two years old in good health and CMV-seronegative. Both conserved end residues are part of each CDR3. Each record gives: clone size, D gene, V gene, J gene, CDR3 DNA, CDR3 protein. A D gene is named only where the DNA matches it firmly. For some rows the clone size is stated as once, few or many, or as a class when expanded; others skip it.

.	TRBD1	TRBV6-1	TRBJ2-5	TGTGCCAGCAGTGGACTTCGGACAGGGGGCTTTCCAGAGACCCAGTACTTC	CASSGLRTGGFPETQYF
.	.	TRBV27	TRBJ1-4	TGTGCCAGCAGTGCGGTCCCGGGACTTCCACGCGGTGAAAAACTGTTTTTT	CASSAVPGLPRGEKLFF
.	TRBD2	TRBV11-1	TRBJ2-1	TGTGCCAGCAGCTCGGGACTAGCGGGAGAGTCCTACAATGAGCAGTTCTTC	CASSSGLAGESYNEQFF
.	.	TRBV29-1	TRBJ2-1	TGCAGCGTTGTGGAATGGAGGGGACAGTCGAGGGGTGAGCAGTTCTTC	CSVVEWRGQSRGEQFF
.	TRBD1	TRBV19	TRBJ1-1	TGTGCCAGTAGTCGGCAGGGGGCCGCTGCTTTCTTT	CASSRQGAAAFF
.	TRBD1	TRBV25-1	TRBJ2-1	TGTGCCAGCAGTGAATGGGACACAGGGGATCATGAGCAGTTCTTC	CASSEWDTGDHEQFF
.	TRBD1	TRBV4-3	TRBJ1-2	TGCGCCAGCAGCCCCCGCAGGGGGCTCCCTAACTATGGCTACACCTTC	CASSPRRGLPNYGYTF
.	.	TRBV5-4	TRBJ1-6	TGTGCCAGCAGCTTGGCCCGGGACACTCGCAAAGGGGCCCTCCACTTT	CASSLARDTRKGALHF
.	TRBD1	TRBV28	TRBJ1-2	TGTGCCAGCAGTTTGACAGGGGACGGCTACACCTTC	CASSLTGDGYTF
few	.	TRBV5-8	TRBJ2-7	TGTGCCAGCAGCTTGGAGGGGAACGCCTACGAGCAGTACTTC	CASSLEGNAYEQYF
.	TRBD2	TRBV7-9	TRBJ2-7	TGTGCCAGCAGCTTTCTAGCGGGAACGCACGAGCAGTACTTC	CASSFLAGTHEQYF
once	TRBD1	TRBV7-9	TRBJ1-5	TGTGCCAGCAGCTCAGGGACAGGCCGGGTTGGACAGCCCCAGCATTTT	CASSSGTGRVGQPQHF
.	.	TRBV7-9	TRBJ2-7	TGTGCCAGCAGCCGCGGGACTGAAGGACCCATCTTCTACGAGCAGTACTTC	CASSRGTEGPIFYEQYF
.	TRBD2	TRBV11-1	TRBJ2-5	TGTGCCAGCAGTTCGGGACTACAAGAGACCCAGTACTTC	CASSSGLQETQYF
.	TRBD2	TRBV27	TRBJ2-1	TGTGCCAGCAGTTCACTAGCGGGGACCTGGGGTGAGCAGTTCTTC	CASSSLAGTWGEQFF
.	TRBD1	TRBV4-1	TRBJ1-4	TGCGCCAGCAGCCCATATTCTCAGGGGGCACCTAATGAAAAACTGTTTTTT	CASSPYSQGAPNEKLFF
.	.	TRBV6-4	TRBJ2-3	TGTGCCGGCAGCCAGGGAAGTGGCACAGATACGCAGTATTTT	CAGSQGSGTDTQYF
.	TRBD2	TRBV5-1	TRBJ2-2	TGCGCCAGCAGTTATGGGAGGGCCGGCGGGGAGCTGTTTTTT	CASSYGRAGGELFF
.	TRBD1	TRBV5-6	TRBJ2-1	TGTGCCAGCAGATGGACAGGGCCTTACAATGAGCAGTTCTTC	CASRWTGPYNEQFF
once	TRBD2	TRBV4-1	TRBJ2-5	TGCGCCAGCAGCCAAGGGGGGGAGGCAGCGGGACAAGAGACCCAGTACTTC	CASSQGGEAAGQETQYF
.	TRBD1	TRBV2	TRBJ2-7	TGTGCCAGCACCTCCGGGACAGCGACCTACGAGCAGTACTTC	CASTSGTATYEQYF
.	TRBD1	TRBV30	TRBJ2-1	TGTGCCTGGAGCCATAGACAGGGGGCCTACAATGAGCAGTTCTTC	CAWSHRQGAYNEQFF
few	TRBD2	TRBV6-5	TRBJ2-1	TGTGCCAGCAGGACTAGCGGGGACAATGAGCAGTTCTTC	CASRTSGDNEQFF
.	TRBD2	TRBV5-1	TRBJ2-3	TGCGCCAGCGGCTTTGGTACACTAGCGGAGATAGATACGCAGTATTTT	CASGFGTLAEIDTQYF
.	TRBD2	TRBV30	TRBJ2-1	TGTGCCTGGAGTGTAGGGACTAGCGCCTACAATGAGCAGTTCTTC	CAWSVGTSAYNEQFF
.	.	TRBV6-1	TRBJ2-7	TGTGCCAGCACCGGCTACAGGGACGAGCAGTACTTC	CASTGYRDEQYF
.	.	TRBV27	TRBJ2-7	TGTGCCAGCAGTTTGACCGACGGAGGGTACGAGCAGTACTTC	CASSLTDGGYEQYF
.	TRBD2	TRBV4-2	TRBJ2-5	TGTGCCAGCAGCCAAGATTTGGGCGGGGGGGAAGAGACCCAGTACTTC	CASSQDLGGGEETQYF
.	.	TRBV2	TRBJ2-5	TGTGCCAGCAGTGTGGGCACGACGGTCCTAGAGACCCAGTACTTC	CASSVGTTVLETQYF
.	TRBD1	TRBV27	TRBJ2-7	TGTGCCAGCAGTTTATCGGACCCGGGACAGGGTCTTAACTACGAGCAGTACTTC	CASSLSDPGQGLNYEQYF